This TCR beta chain was sequenced for a study of OX40 agonist ivuxolimab in advanced cancers. Notes on the study in general: CD4+ and CD8+ blood T cells expanded clonally by week 6 at 0.1 to 3.0 mg/kg. With doses of 0.1-3.0 mg/kg, partial responders showed among the lowest clonal expansion. Nonresponders, in some cases, also had low normalized T-cell clonal expansion.

Germline values: CDR1 SGHAT, CDR2 FQNNGV. The length of the CDR3 is 13 residues. Of note for this clone: Its antigen is currently unknown.

Peripheral blood came from all dose cohorts at three timepoints. Using immunoSEQ multiplex PCR, the repertoire was profiled, and TCRdb retains in-frame clones only, with some absent. The table shows 70,000 to 90,000 clones, with about 82% occurring only once. This clonotype was sampled from an adult with an advanced solid tumor such as melanoma, head and neck, liver or kidney cancer. The sample consisted of CD4+ or CD8+ T cells sorted from blood, taken in a trial of the OX40 agonist ivuxolimab. The chain has TRBV11-2 and TRBJ2-5; D gene unclear. Judging by the DNA end, TRBJ2-7 fits better; the J call may be wrong. The CDR3: CASSFSGIYEQYF. The CDR3 DNA reads TGTGCCAGCAGCTTTTCCGGAATTTACGAGCAGTACTTC.